Listed below are T cell receptor beta chains from one sample, sequenced in a study of blood T cells in healthy people across ages. One entry per CDR3 protein, called by TCRdb with MiXCR from the 5' RACE reads. Here the sample spans roughly 1,800,000 distinct CDR3 sequences, about 49% being singletons. The specimen sequenced was blood. These receptors came from a woman in her 40s in good health. Both conserved end residues are part of each CDR3. Fields, in order: CDR3 DNA, CDR3 protein, J gene, V gene, clone size, D gene. The D gene is left open where the match is weak. Some rows have no size entry. The others give once, few or many, or a class for an expanded clone.

CDR3nt: TGTGCCAGCAGTGAAGGGGTCGTTCGGTACTTC
CDR3aa: CASSEGVVRYF
j_gene: TRBJ2-7
v_gene: TRBV2
abundance: NA
d_gene: NA

CDR3nt: TGTGCCAGCAGCGGAAAGGTAGCCTCCTACGAGCAGTACTTC
CDR3aa: CASSGKVASYEQYF
j_gene: TRBJ2-7
v_gene: TRBV7-2
abundance: many
d_gene: NA

CDR3nt: TGTGCCAGCAACACGGACGGGAACTATGGCTACACCTTC
CDR3aa: CASNTDGNYGYTF
j_gene: TRBJ1-2
v_gene: TRBV12-3/TRBV12-4
abundance: NA
d_gene: NA

CDR3nt: TGTGCCAGCAGCTTAGGAGACTCACCCCGGGCTACGCAGTATTTT
CDR3aa: CASSLGDSPRATQYF
j_gene: TRBJ2-3
v_gene: TRBV7-2
abundance: NA
d_gene: NA

CDR3nt: TGTGCCAGCAATACACAGGGGTGTGGGCAGTACTTC
CDR3aa: CASNTQGCGQYF
j_gene: TRBJ2-4
v_gene: TRBV6-5
abundance: few
d_gene: TRBD1

CDR3nt: TGCAGTGCTCCCGGGACATTGAATTCACCCCTCCACTTT
CDR3aa: CSAPGTLNSPLHF
j_gene: TRBJ1-6
v_gene: TRBV20-1
abundance: few
d_gene: NA

CDR3nt: TGTGCCAGCCATCGGGGGGGCACAGATACGCAGTATTTT
CDR3aa: CASHRGGTDTQYF
j_gene: TRBJ2-3
v_gene: TRBV7-9
abundance: few
d_gene: TRBD2

CDR3nt: TGTGCCAGCAGAGGACTAGCGGGTCAAAGCTCCTACAATGAGCAGTTCTTC
CDR3aa: CASRGLAGQSSYNEQFF
j_gene: TRBJ2-1
v_gene: TRBV6-2/TRBV6-3
abundance: NA
d_gene: TRBD2

CDR3nt: TGTGCCAGCAGCACAGGAATGGGCGACTATGAGCAGTTCTTC
CDR3aa: CASSTGMGDYEQFF
j_gene: TRBJ2-1
v_gene: TRBV16
abundance: few
d_gene: NA

CDR3nt: TGTGCCAGCAGCGTACGACCGCCGAATGAGCAGTTCTTC
CDR3aa: CASSVRPPNEQFF
j_gene: TRBJ2-1
v_gene: TRBV9
abundance: few
d_gene: NA

CDR3nt: TGTGCCAGCAGCTGGCCAGACAGGGAGCTTGATGAAAAACTGTTTTTT
CDR3aa: CASSWPDRELDEKLFF
j_gene: TRBJ1-4
v_gene: TRBV5-6
abundance: NA
d_gene: TRBD1